A selection of T cell receptor beta chains follows, all from one sample in a study of blood T cell repertoires in COVID-19. Sequencing was performed with immunoSEQ multiplex PCR; in TCRdb, only in-frame clones are kept and a portion is missing. Altogether under 200,000 clones are present, less than 90% being singletons, with the ten largest covering around 6.3%. The sequenced sample consisted of peripheral blood. These TCRs come from a woman aged 40 to 50 with acute or convalescent COVID-19. Both conserved end residues are part of each CDR3. For some rows the clone size is stated as once, few or many, or as a class when expanded; others skip it.

v_gene	abundance	j_gene	CDR3aa
TRBV9	-	TRBJ1-2	CASSSGRGYGGNYGYTF
TRBV7-6	once	TRBJ1-4	CASSDGQGPNEKLFF
TRBV5-1	few	TRBJ2-1	CASSLGQDSYNEQFF
TRBV20-1	-	TRBJ1-1	CSARQDTEAFF
TRBV20-1	-	TRBJ2-7	CSARDPYEQYF
TRBV6-5	-	TRBJ1-1	CASRLAGAAEAFF
TRBV28	-	TRBJ2-5	CASSHTSLGEETQYF
TRBV30	-	TRBJ2-2	CACGLAGELFF
TRBV5-4	-	TRBJ2-7	CASSLGGWEEYEQYF
TRBV20-1	-	TRBJ1-5	CSASWTEDQPQHF
TRBV18	-	TRBJ2-1	CASSPLLGQGTYEQFF
TRBV18	-	TRBJ1-1	CASSPFDRNTEAFF
TRBV11-2	-	TRBJ2-7	CASSGTGSSYEQYF
TRBV5-6	-	TRBJ1-6	CASSLGPSPLHF
TRBV5-6	-	-	CASSFRWGGTRELFF
TRBV5-1	once	TRBJ2-5	CASSLAAGKETQYF